Shown below are 28 T cell receptor beta chains from a single sample sequenced in a study of shared clonotypes between healthy human individuals. Clones were read by immunoSEQ multiplex PCR, and TCRdb kept only the in-frame ones, dropping some. The table records about 2.3 million clones, just under 95% of them present only once. Sequencing was done on a sample of naive CD4+ T cells from PBMCs. The subset denotes: CD45RA+ positively selected. Receptors were obtained from a man aged 18 to 29 in good health. Some clones in this sample may be carry-over from other donors' samples.

The J gene is TRBJ1-5, the V gene TRBV28; D not certain. This CDR3 region has 13 residues. Between the trimmed V and J ends, which lost 2 bases and 10 bases, there was a span of 12 bases. Germline V lookup: CDR1 MDHEN, CDR2 SYDVKM. CDR3 in DNA: TGTGCCAGCAGTTTAGGACTTACCCCCCCCCAGCATTTT. It is translated as CASSLGLTPPQHF.

The chain is built from TRBV4-1 and TRBJ2-7; tentatively, D is TRBD1 (5 bases). CDR3 length equals 14 residues. V lost 0 bases, J lost 3 bases, and 9 bases lay in between. The germline V gene encodes CDR1 MGHRA and CDR2 YSYEKL. CDR3 sequence (DNA): TGCGCCAGCAGCCAAGACCCTCAGGGCTACGAGCAGTACTTC. It encodes CASSQDPQGYEQYF.

Only a few counts were recorded for this clone. The gene calls are TRBV29-1 and TRBJ1-1, with TRBD1 identical over 8 bases. Germline CDR1 reads SQVTM; CDR2 reads ANQGSEA. This CDR3 is built from 15 residues. The junction had 9 bases not matched to a gene; V was cut back by 6 bases and J by 0 bases. Here the CDR3 DNA reads TGCAGCGTATCCGGGACAGGAGGAATGAACACTGAAGCTTTCTTT. This translates into CSVSGTGGMNTEAFF. Based on the CDR3 plus reference TRBV29-1 and TRBJ1-1, the full variable domain is SAVISQKPSRDICQRGTSLTIQCQVDSQVTMMFWYRQQPGQSLTLIATANQGSEATYESGFVIDKFPISRPNLTFSTLTVSNMSPEDSSIYLCSVSGTGGMNTEAFFGQGTRLTVV.

V is TRBV19 and J is TRBJ2-1, with TRBD2 identical over 11 bases. V gave up 0 bases and J gave up 9 bases; unmatched junction bases: 7. The CDR3 consists of 16 residues. Germline CDR1 and CDR2: LNHDA and SQIVND (reference sequence). Here the CDR3 reads CASSIEMTSGIGEQFF. The CDR3 DNA reads as TGTGCCAGTAGTATAGAGATGACTAGCGGGATCGGTGAGCAGTTCTTC. Full variable domain (outside the CDR3, taken from reference TRBV19 and TRBJ2-1): DGGITQSPKYLFRKEGQNVTLSCEQNLNHDAMYWYRQDPGQGLRLIYYSQIVNDFQKGDIAEGYSVSREKKESFPLTVTSAQKNPTAFYLCASSIEMTSGIGEQFFGPGTRLTVL.

The chain has TRBV30 and TRBJ2-3; D remains unclear. There are 14 residues in the CDR3. Deletions cut 2 bases from V and 4 bases from J, with 13 bases between. The germline CDR1 and CDR2 sequences are GTSNPN and SVGIG (reference sequence). This CDR3 reads CAWSQGFLADTQYF. The CDR3 region has the DNA TGTGCCTGGAGTCAAGGGTTTCTGGCAGATACGCAGTATTTT.

J is TRBJ2-7 and V is TRBV28; either TRBD1 or TRBD2 may supply D (5 bases each). This CDR3 comprises 13 residues. CDR1 is MDHEN, CDR2 SYDVKM, per germline. Trimming took off 3 bases at V and 3 bases at J, with 9 bases between the two ends. Written as DNA, the CDR3 is TGTGCCAGCAGTTTCTCTGGGGGCTACGAGCAGTACTTC. Translated: CASSFSGGYEQYF.

This chain joins TRBV5-5 and TRBJ2-7; 7 nucleotides match TRBD1. Germline V gives CDR1 SGHKS, CDR2 YYEKEE (reference sequence). Trimming cost V 5 bases and J 5 bases; bases outside gene matches: 7. This CDR3 has 13 amino acids. CDR3 coding DNA: TGTGCCAGCAGGGACAGGCCCACAGACGAGCAGTACTTC. This sequence encodes CASRDRPTDEQYF.

The table lists this clone with a count of one. V is TRBV18 and J is TRBJ2-1; possible D gene TRBD2, 6 bases. V was trimmed by 4 bases and J by 1 base, leaving 11 bases between them. The CDR3 contains 15 residues. Germline V gene sequence: CDR1 KGHSH, CDR2 LQKENI. The chain's CDR3 is CASSRLVPSYNEQFF. The DNA for the CDR3 is TGTGCCAGCTCACGACTAGTTCCGTCCTACAATGAGCAGTTCTTC.

The rearrangement uses TRBV14 and TRBJ2-7; D is uncertain. CDR3 length: 11 amino acids. Germline CDR1 and CDR2: SGHDN and FVKESK. The V and J ends lost 1 base and 8 bases respectively, with 6 bases between them. This chain's CDR3 is CASSQGQQQYF. CDR3 nucleotides: TGTGCCAGCAGCCAAGGTCAGCAGCAGTACTTC.

The chain joins TRBV19 to TRBJ1-5, with D perhaps TRBD1 (5 bases). The CDR3 is 14 residues long. V was cut by 8 bases and J by 1 base, with 12 bases left in between. The germline gives CDR1 LNHDA, CDR2 SQIVND (reference sequence). As DNA, the CDR3 is TGTGCCAGTTCGGACACAGCAAGCAATCAGCCCCAGCATTTT. This translates into CASSDTASNQPQHF.

V gene TRBV15 combines with J gene TRBJ1-5; D ambiguous. The CDR3 has 13 amino acids. Germline CDR1 is LNHNV and CDR2 is YYDKDF (reference sequence). Between the trimmed V and J ends, which lost 8 bases and 4 bases, there was a span of 12 bases. The CDR3 DNA follows: TGTGCCACCGCTAAGGACCCTAATCAGCCCCAGCATTTT. Translation: CATAKDPNQPQHF.

The rearrangement links TRBV6-1 to TRBJ1-4; a weak D match, TRBD1 (6 bases). In germline, CDR1 is MNHNS, CDR2 SASEGT. Deletions cut 8 bases from V and 4 bases from J, with 11 bases between. This CDR3 region has 13 residues. The CDR3 region has the DNA TGTGCCAGCGAATGGACAGTTAATGAAAAACTGTTTTTT. Protein sequence: CASEWTVNEKLFF.

This clone was seen only once. The chain couples TRBV7-6 to TRBJ2-3; 11 bases fit TRBD2. The length of the CDR3 is 19 residues. From germline, CDR1 is SGHVS and CDR2 FNYEAQ. V shed 1 base, J shed 4 bases, and the junction held 13 bases outside the gene matches. CDR3 amino acids: CASSLVGLAGGGGSDTQYF. For the CDR3, the DNA is TGTGCCAGCAGCTTAGTAGGGCTAGCGGGAGGAGGAGGATCAGATACGCAGTATTTT.

The chain combines TRBV5-1 with TRBJ1-1, with TRBD1 as a possible D gene (6 bases). CDR1 and CDR2 from the germline V gene are SGHRS and YFSETQ. This CDR3 spans 14 amino acids. With 4 bases removed from V and 3 bases from J, the gap between germline ends came to 13 bases. The CDR3 DNA reads TGCGCCAGCAGCGCTACAGGGTCCCACACTGAAGCTTTCTTT. This encodes CASSATGSHTEAFF.

The chain recombines TRBV28 with TRBJ1-2; 7 bases agree with TRBD1. The ends lost 6 bases at V and 4 bases at J; junction bases unmatched: 20. This CDR3 region has 18 residues. CDR1 is MDHEN, CDR2 SYDVKM, per germline. Here the CDR3 reads CASSQPSEGARQGYGYTF. The CDR3 nucleotides read TGTGCCAGCAGCCAACCATCGGAGGGGGCGCGACAAGGCTATGGCTACACCTTC.

A remark on this clone: The same CDR3 arises from other DNA sequences in this sample as well. The genes are TRBV18 and TRBJ1-2; 7 bases map to TRBD1. The CDR3 spans 14 residues. Looked up from germline, CDR1 is KGHSH and CDR2 is LQKENI. The J segment lost 2 bases and the V segment lost 3 bases, leaving 3 bases of the junction unmatched. The CDR3 sequence is CASSPQGENYGYTF. DNA for the CDR3: TGTGCCAGCTCACCCCAGGGGGAGAACTATGGCTACACCTTC. Filled out from reference TRBV18 and TRBJ1-2, the complete variable domain reads NAGVMQNPRHLVRRRGQEARLRCSPMKGHSHVYWYRQLPEEGLKFMVYLQKENIIDESGMPKERFSAEFPKEGPSILRIQQVVRGDSAAYFCASSPQGENYGYTFGSGTRLTVV.

The chain has TRBV7-9 and TRBJ1-1, with 8 bases matching TRBD1. J was trimmed by 3 bases and V by 1 base; bases with no gene match: 10. Looked up from germline, CDR1 is SEHNR and CDR2 is FQNEAQ (reference sequence). The CDR3 spans 17 residues. CDR3 nucleotides: TGTGCCAGCAGCTTAGGCAGGGGGCATCAGGTGGACACTGAAGCTTTCTTT. Its translation is CASSLGRGHQVDTEAFF. Full variable domain (remainder filled in from reference TRBV7-9 and TRBJ1-1): DTGVSQNPRHKITKRGQNVTFRCDPISEHNRLYWYRQTLGQGPEFLTYFQNEAQLEKSRLLSDRFSAERPKGSFSTLEIQRTEQGDSAMYLCASSLGRGHQVDTEAFFGQGTRLTVV.

This clone has only one observation. This sequence joins TRBV5-1 and TRBJ2-6, with 7 bases lining up with TRBD2. Germline values: CDR1 SGHRS, CDR2 YFSETQ. The J segment lost 0 bases and the V segment lost 3 bases, leaving 9 bases of the junction unmatched. CDR3 length: 18 residues. CDR3 protein: CASSSGRAVGSGANVLTF. In DNA, the CDR3 is TGCGCCAGCAGCTCGGGGAGGGCGGTGGGCTCTGGGGCCAACGTCCTGACTTTC.

This rearrangement joins TRBV28 to TRBJ1-2; a weak D match, TRBD1 (6 bases). This CDR3 is 13 amino acids long. The ends were cut back, 5 bases at V and 1 base at J, with 8 bases in the middle. Germline V gives CDR1 MDHEN, CDR2 SYDVKM. The CDR3 protein is CASSGQSNYGYTF. CDR3 nucleotides: TGTGCCAGCAGTGGACAGAGTAACTATGGCTACACCTTC.

The chain carries TRBV5-4 and TRBJ2-2, with TRBD1 as a possible D gene (5 bases). This CDR3 has 15 residues. The V gene's germline CDR1 is SGHNT and CDR2 YYREEE (reference sequence). V was pared by 0 bases and J by 4 bases, with 10 bases between. The CDR3 here is CASSLAGSGTGELFF. The CDR3, as DNA: TGTGCCAGCAGCTTGGCAGGGTCGGGCACCGGGGAGCTGTTTTTT.

This chain connects TRBV6-1 to TRBJ1-2; no clear D. From germline, CDR1 is MNHNS and CDR2 SASEGT. V was clipped by 9 bases and J by 1 base, with 6 bases between them. The CDR3 runs 11 residues. DNA for the CDR3: TGTGCCAGTCATCTTAACTATGGCTACACCTTC. Amino acids: CASHLNYGYTF.

The chain combines TRBV7-3 with TRBJ2-7; 9 bases align to TRBD1. The germline V gene has CDR1 SGHTA and CDR2 FQGTGA. The CDR3 has 14 residues. The V and J ends lost 2 bases and 5 bases, in that order; junction bases with no gene match: 4. The CDR3 DNA reads TGTGCCAGCAGCTTAGAACAGGGGGCGGACGAGCAGTACTTC. Translating it yields CASSLEQGADEQYF.

This sequence joins TRBV20-1 and TRBJ1-2; a weak D match, TRBD1 (5 bases). CDR1 DFQATT and CDR2 SNEGSKA come from the germline V gene (reference sequence). V was cut by 7 bases and J by 4 bases, with 10 bases left in between. There are 11 residues in the CDR3. The CDR3: CSVGAPYGYTF. The DNA for the CDR3 is TGCAGTGTTGGGGCCCCCTATGGCTACACCTTC.

The rearrangement links TRBV18 to TRBJ1-4, with D tentatively TRBD1 (5 bases). Germline CDR1 KGHSH, CDR2 LQKENI. Trimming took 1 base from V and 8 from J, leaving 11 bases between them. There are 14 residues in the CDR3. For the CDR3, the DNA is TGTGCCAGCTCACCACGGGACGCTGGGGAAAAACTGTTTTTT. Its protein is CASSPRDAGEKLFF. The full variable domain, with the rest looked up from reference TRBV18 and TRBJ1-4, is NAGVMQNPRHLVRRRGQEARLRCSPMKGHSHVYWYRQLPEEGLKFMVYLQKENIIDESGMPKERFSAEFPKEGPSILRIQQVVRGDSAAYFCASSPRDAGEKLFFGSGTQLSVL.

The V gene is TRBV5-1, the J gene TRBJ2-7; D gene uncertain. The CDR3 contains 15 residues. CDR1 SGHRS and CDR2 YFSETQ come from the germline V gene. V gave up 4 bases and J gave up 5 bases, with 19 bases separating them. This CDR3 is CASSPGRLSLDEQYF. DNA of the CDR3: TGCGCCAGCAGCCCCGGACGTCTATCGTTAGACGAGCAGTACTTC.

V and J are TRBV28 and TRBJ1-5, with D possibly TRBD1 on 6 matching bases. Trimming shortened V by 10 bases and J by 0 bases, and 10 bases separated the two germline ends. The CDR3 loop spans 13 amino acids. The germline CDR1 and CDR2 sequences are MDHEN and SYDVKM. The CDR3 region is CATRTASNQPQHF. CDR3 in DNA: TGTGCCACACGGACAGCTAGCAATCAGCCCCAGCATTTT.

The chain has TRBV7-3 and TRBJ2-1; D is possibly TRBD2 (6 bases). The CDR3 has 14 residues. Deletions cut 3 bases from V and 8 bases from J, with 14 bases between. Germline V lookup: CDR1 SGHTA, CDR2 FQGTGA. The CDR3 reads CASSLTSQSDEQFF. The CDR3 DNA follows: TGTGCCAGCAGCTTGACTAGTCAATCCGATGAGCAGTTCTTC.

The chain has TRBV19 and TRBJ1-1; D not resolved. The CDR3 is 14 residues long. Germline-derived CDR1 and CDR2 are LNHDA and SQIVND (reference sequence). V was shortened by 5 bases and J by 4 bases, with 14 bases between the two germline ends. The CDR3 is CASSLSGRGTEAFF. The CDR3 DNA follows: TGTGCCAGTAGTTTATCAGGACGAGGCACTGAAGCTTTCTTT.